The subject of this entry is one T cell receptor beta chain. This sample is part of a study of control samples from healthy donors and cancer patients. TCRdb keeps only in-frame clones here, not all; method: immunoSEQ multiplex PCR. This table holds some 150,000 clones, 95% to 96% found once. This CDR3 has 15 amino acids. Germline values: CDR1 WSHSY, CDR2 SAAADI. V gave up 7 bases and J gave up 0 bases; unmatched junction bases: 4. This TCR was recovered from a woman aged 25-40 years in good health. The chain couples TRBV10-2 to TRBJ2-1, with TRBD2 matching over 9 bases. Sequenced sample: blood. The CDR3 DNA is TGCGCCAGCATGACTAGCGGACGCTCCTACAATGAGCAGTTCTTC. It translates to CASMTSGRSYNEQFF.